This T cell receptor (beta chain) was sequenced during a study of T cell repertoires in cytomegalovirus infection. Study at large: Carrying CMV and the relevant HLA type showed in public TCR beta signatures. Regarding the study as a whole: Individuals carrying CMV plus the relevant HLA were identified by cumulative frequency of public TCR beta families. It was HLA-C-restricted CMV-specific TCR beta clonotypes that dominated the response ex vivo.

TCRdb called the reads again in MiXCR, with one record for every CDR3 protein. The data show 480,000 or so distinct CDR3 sequences, with around 11% seen just once and roughly 10% held by the top ten. A remark on this clonotype: Antigen specificity is unknown.

The clonotype was recovered from a human donor in good health (CMV status not recorded). Some clones in this sample may be carry-over from other donors' samples. Sequenced input: PBMCs.

CDR3 bases: TGTGCCAGCAGACATCCGGGACTAGCGGGAGACGGGGAGCTGTTTTTT. This encodes CASRHPGLAGDGELFF. The chain is built from TRBV7-3 and TRBJ2-2; 14 positions match TRBD2. The CDR3 has 16 amino acids. Looked up from germline, CDR1 is SGHTA and CDR2 is FQGTGA. Unmatched junction bases numbered 7, after V lost 6 bases and J lost 7 bases.